These 3 T cell receptor beta chains share one sample of origin, sequenced in a study of T cell responses to AZD1222 COVID-19 vaccine. Produced via immunoSEQ multiplex PCR; TCRdb's table is partial and in-frame only. The sample has 150,000 or so clones, about nine tenths seen once; the top ten hold approximately 3.5%. Sequencing used peripheral blood, obtained 28 days after the second AZD1222 dose. Source of these receptors: an adult who received the AZD1222 COVID-19 vaccine.

The gene calls are TRBV7-9 and TRBJ2-7; TRBD2 agrees at 8 bases. This CDR3 has 16 residues. The germline gives CDR1 SEHNR, CDR2 FQNEAQ (reference sequence). Germline trimming cut 3 bases from V and 1 base from J; bases unmatched to any gene: 8. The CDR3 is CASSFSGREGSYEQYF. The CDR3 nucleotides are TGTGCCAGCAGCTTCTCGGGACGGGAGGGGTCCTACGAGCAGTACTTC.

The rearrangement uses TRBV7-7 and TRBJ2-2; no clear D. Germline CDR1 SSHAT, CDR2 FNYEAQ (reference sequence). Trimming shortened V by 5 bases and J by 2 bases, and 12 bases separated the two germline ends. CDR3 length: 15 residues. In nucleotides, the CDR3 is TGTGCCAGCAGCCGGACCCCAGTTAACACCGGGGAGCTGTTTTTT. As protein: CASSRTPVNTGELFF.

CDR3: CASSLKRGRPDEQFF. CDR3 in DNA: TGTGCCAGCAGCCTAAAGCGGGGCCGCCCGGATGAGCAGTTCTTC. The rearrangement uses TRBV7-9 and TRBJ2-1, with 7 bases identical to TRBD2. The CDR3 spans 15 residues. Germline CDR1 is SEHNR and CDR2 is FQNEAQ (reference sequence). Germline trimming cut 5 bases from V and 8 bases from J; bases unmatched to any gene: 12. Full variable domain (missing parts from reference TRBV7-9 and TRBJ2-1): DTGVSQNPRHKITKRGQNVTFRCDPISEHNRLYWYRQTLGQGPEFLTYFQNEAQLEKSRLLSDRFSAERPKGSFSTLEIQRTEQGDSAMYLCASSLKRGRPDEQFFGPGTRLTVL.